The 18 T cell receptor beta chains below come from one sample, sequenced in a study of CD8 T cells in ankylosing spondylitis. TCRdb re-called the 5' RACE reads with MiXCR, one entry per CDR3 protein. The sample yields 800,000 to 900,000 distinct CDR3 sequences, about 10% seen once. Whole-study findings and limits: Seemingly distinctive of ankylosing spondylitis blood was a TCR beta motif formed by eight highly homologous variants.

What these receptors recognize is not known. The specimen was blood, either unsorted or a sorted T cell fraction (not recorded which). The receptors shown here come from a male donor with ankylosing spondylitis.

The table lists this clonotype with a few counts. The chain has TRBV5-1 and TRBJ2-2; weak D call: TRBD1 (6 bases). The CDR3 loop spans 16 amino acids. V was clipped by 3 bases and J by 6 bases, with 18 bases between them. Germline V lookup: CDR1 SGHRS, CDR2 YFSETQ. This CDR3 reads CASSYPQTGRPGELFF. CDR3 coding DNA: TGCGCCAGCAGCTATCCCCAGACAGGTCGCCCCGGGGAGCTGTTTTTT. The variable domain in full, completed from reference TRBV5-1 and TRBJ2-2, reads KAGVTQTPRYLIKTRGQQVTLSCSPISGHRSVSWYQQTPGQGLQFLFEYFSETQRNKGNFPGRFSGRQFSNSRSEMNVSTLELGDSALYLCASSYPQTGRPGELFFGEGSRLTVL.

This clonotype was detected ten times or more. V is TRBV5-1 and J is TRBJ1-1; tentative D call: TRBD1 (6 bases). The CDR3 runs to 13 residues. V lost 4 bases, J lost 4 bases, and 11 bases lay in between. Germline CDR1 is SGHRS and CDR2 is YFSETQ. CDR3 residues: CASSNTGSTEAFF. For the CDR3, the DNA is TGCGCCAGCAGCAATACAGGGAGCACTGAAGCTTTCTTT.

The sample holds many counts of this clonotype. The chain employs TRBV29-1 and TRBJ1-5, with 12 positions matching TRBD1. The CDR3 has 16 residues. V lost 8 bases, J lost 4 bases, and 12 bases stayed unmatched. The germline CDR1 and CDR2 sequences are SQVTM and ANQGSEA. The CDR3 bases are TGCAGCCCGGAGAAGGGACAGGGGGCGAAAAATCAGCCCCAGCATTTT. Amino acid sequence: CSPEKGQGAKNQPQHF.

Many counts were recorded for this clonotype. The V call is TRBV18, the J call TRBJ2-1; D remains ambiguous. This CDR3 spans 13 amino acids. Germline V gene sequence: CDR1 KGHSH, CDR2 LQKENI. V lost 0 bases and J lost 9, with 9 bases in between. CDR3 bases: TGTGCCAGCTCACCACCGGTGGTGATTGAGCAGTTCTTC. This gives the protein CASSPPVVIEQFF.

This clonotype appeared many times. The CDR3 sequence: CASSPAGADYGYTF. The CDR3 coding sequence is TGTGCCAGCAGCCCGGCGGGGGCTGACTATGGCTACACCTTC. The chain joins TRBV7-9 to TRBJ1-2; perhaps TRBD1 as D (6 bases). With 5 bases removed from V and 3 bases from J, the gap between germline ends came to 13 bases. This CDR3 comprises 14 residues. CDR1 SEHNR and CDR2 FQNEAQ come from the germline V gene (reference sequence).

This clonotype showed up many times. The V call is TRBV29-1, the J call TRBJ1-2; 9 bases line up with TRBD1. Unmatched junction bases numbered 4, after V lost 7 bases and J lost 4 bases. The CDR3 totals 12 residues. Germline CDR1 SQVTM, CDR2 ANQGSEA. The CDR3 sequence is CSADRGGYGYTF. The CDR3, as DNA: TGCAGCGCAGACAGGGGGGGCTATGGCTACACCTTC.

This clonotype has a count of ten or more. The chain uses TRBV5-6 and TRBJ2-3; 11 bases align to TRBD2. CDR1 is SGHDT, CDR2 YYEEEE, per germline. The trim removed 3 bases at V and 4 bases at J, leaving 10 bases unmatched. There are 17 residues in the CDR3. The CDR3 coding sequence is TGTGCCAGCAGCTCAACTAGCGGGAGTGAATTCGCAGATACGCAGTATTTT. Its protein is CASSSTSGSEFADTQYF.

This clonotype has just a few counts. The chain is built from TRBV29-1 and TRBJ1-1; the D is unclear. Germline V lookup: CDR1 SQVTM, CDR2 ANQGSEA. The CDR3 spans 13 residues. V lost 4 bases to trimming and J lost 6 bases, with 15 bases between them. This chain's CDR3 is CSVVRKIRPEAFF. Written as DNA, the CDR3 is TGCAGCGTTGTGCGGAAGATCAGACCTGAAGCTTTCTTT.

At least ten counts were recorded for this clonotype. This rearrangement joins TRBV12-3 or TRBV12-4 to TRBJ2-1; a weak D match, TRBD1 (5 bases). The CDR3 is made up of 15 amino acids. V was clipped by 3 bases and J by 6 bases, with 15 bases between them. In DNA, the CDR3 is TGTGCCAGCAGTTTCCATAGCAGGGCCCCCAATGAGCAGTTCTTC. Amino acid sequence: CASSFHSRAPNEQFF.

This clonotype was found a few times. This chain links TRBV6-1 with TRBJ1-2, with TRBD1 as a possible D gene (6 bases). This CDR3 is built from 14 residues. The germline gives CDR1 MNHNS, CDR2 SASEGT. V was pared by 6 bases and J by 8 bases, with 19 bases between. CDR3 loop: CASRDTGAGEGYTF. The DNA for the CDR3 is TGTGCCAGCAGGGACACGGGGGCGGGCGAAGGCTACACCTTC.

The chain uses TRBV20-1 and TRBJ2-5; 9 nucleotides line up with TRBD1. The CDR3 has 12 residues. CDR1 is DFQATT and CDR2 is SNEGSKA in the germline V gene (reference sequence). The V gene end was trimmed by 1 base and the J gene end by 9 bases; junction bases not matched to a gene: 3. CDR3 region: CSARGQGGAQYF. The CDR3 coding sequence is TGCAGTGCTAGAGGACAGGGGGGAGCCCAGTACTTC.

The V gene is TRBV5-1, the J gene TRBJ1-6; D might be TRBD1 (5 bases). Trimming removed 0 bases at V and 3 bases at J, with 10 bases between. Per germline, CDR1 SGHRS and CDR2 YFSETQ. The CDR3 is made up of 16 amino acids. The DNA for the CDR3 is TGCGCCAGCAGCTTGGAACGGGACGGCTATAATTCACCCCTCCACTTT. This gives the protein CASSLERDGYNSPLHF.

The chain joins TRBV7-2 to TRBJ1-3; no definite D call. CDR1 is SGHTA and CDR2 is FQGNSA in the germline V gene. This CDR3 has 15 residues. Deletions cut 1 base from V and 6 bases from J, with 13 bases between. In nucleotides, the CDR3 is TGTGCCAGCAGCTTAGTGGTTGGACGCGAAAACACCATATATTTT. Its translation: CASSLVVGRENTIYF.

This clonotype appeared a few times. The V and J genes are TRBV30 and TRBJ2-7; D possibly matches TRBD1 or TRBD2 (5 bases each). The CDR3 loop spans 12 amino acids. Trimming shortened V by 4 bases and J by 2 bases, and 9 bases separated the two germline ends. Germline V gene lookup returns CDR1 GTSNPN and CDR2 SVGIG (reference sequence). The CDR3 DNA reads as TGTGCCTGGACCGGGACGACCTACGAGCAGTACTTC. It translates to CAWTGTTYEQYF.

Here the CDR3 reads CASSQGAGSYEQYF. CDR3 nucleotide sequence: TGTGCCAGCAGCCAAGGCGCAGGCTCCTACGAGCAGTACTTC. The V call is TRBV4-2, the J call TRBJ2-7; D is uncertain. V dropped 1 base and J dropped 0 bases, with 7 bases sitting between them. The CDR3 consists of 14 residues. Looked up from germline, CDR1 is LGHNA and CDR2 is YNFKEQ.

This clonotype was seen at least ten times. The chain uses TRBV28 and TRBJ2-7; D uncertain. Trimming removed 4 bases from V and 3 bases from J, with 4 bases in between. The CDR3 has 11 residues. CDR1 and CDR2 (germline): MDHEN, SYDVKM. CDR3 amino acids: CASSSIYEQYF. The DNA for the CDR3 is TGTGCCAGCAGTTCAATCTACGAGCAGTACTTC.

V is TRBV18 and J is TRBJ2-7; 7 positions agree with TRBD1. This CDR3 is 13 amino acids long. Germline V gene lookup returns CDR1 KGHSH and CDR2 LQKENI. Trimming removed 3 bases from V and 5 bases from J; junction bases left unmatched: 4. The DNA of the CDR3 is TGTGCCAGCTCACCGGACAGGATGAACGAGCAGTACTTC. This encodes CASSPDRMNEQYF.

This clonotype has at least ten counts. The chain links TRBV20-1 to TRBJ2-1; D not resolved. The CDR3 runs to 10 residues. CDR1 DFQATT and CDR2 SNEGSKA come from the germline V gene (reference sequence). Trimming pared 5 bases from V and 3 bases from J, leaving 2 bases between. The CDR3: CSAYYNEQFF. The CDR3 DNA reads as TGCAGTGCTTACTACAATGAGCAGTTCTTC.